Each of the 10 T cell receptor beta chains below was sequenced from the same sample in a study of cytomegalovirus exposure and HLA in healthy donors. Primers included in the PCR were 60 Vbeta and 13 Jbeta primers. The repertoire was sequenced with immunoSEQ multiplex PCR; TCRdb's copy has only in-frame clones and lacks some. The sample gives around 160,000 clones, roughly 79% of which show up once; about a tenth is in the top ten. The sequencing sample was made of PBMCs. The receptors stem from a man aged 18 to 30 in good health and CMV-seropositive.

This clone was recorded a few times. J is TRBJ2-5 and V is TRBV14; TRBD1 matches at 7 bases. The J call is in doubt because the DNA end fits TRBJ2-7 better. The CDR3 consists of 15 residues. From germline, CDR1 is SGHDN and CDR2 FVKESK. CDR3 region: CASSARDSNYYEQYF. The CDR3 region has the DNA TGTGCCAGCAGCGCTAGGGACAGCAATTACTACGAGCAGTACTTC.

The chain employs TRBV30 and TRBJ1-6; D might be TRBD1 (6 bases). The ends were cut back, 8 bases at V and 6 bases at J, with 11 bases in the middle. CDR3 size: 12 residues. Germline CDR1 is GTSNPN and CDR2 is SVGIG (reference sequence). CDR3 nucleotide sequence: TGTGCCGGAAACAGGGCTAATTCACCCCTCCACTTT. It translates to CAGNRANSPLHF.

The chain employs TRBV4-2 and TRBJ2-3; D is uncertain. Germline V gives CDR1 LGHNA, CDR2 YNFKEQ. This CDR3 contains 15 residues. Trimming removed 1 base from V and 0 bases from J, with 8 bases in between. CDR3 bases: TGTGCCAGCAGCCAAGTTTGGGCCAGCACAGATACGCAGTATTTT. The encoded protein is CASSQVWASTDTQYF.

The chain carries TRBV11-2 and TRBJ2-2; D may be TRBD2 (7 bases). The CDR3 contains 16 residues. The V gene's germline CDR1 is SGHAT and CDR2 FQNNGV. V gave up 3 bases and J gave up 0 bases, with 11 bases separating them. The CDR3 DNA follows: TGTGCCAGCAGCTTTGGGGGGGCTCCGAACACCGGGGAGCTGTTTTTT. As protein: CASSFGGAPNTGELFF.

This clone was detected a few times. The chain joins TRBV5-1 to TRBJ2-4, with 7 bases lining up with TRBD2. The V gene end was trimmed by 0 bases and the J gene end by 4 bases; junction bases not matched to a gene: 7. The V gene's germline CDR1 is SGHRS and CDR2 YFSETQ. This CDR3 comprises 16 residues. The CDR3 region has the DNA TGCGCCAGCAGCTTGGTTCTGTGGGGGGGTAAAAACATTCAGTACTTC. It yields the protein CASSLVLWGGKNIQYF.

The gene calls are TRBV7-8 and TRBJ2-2; 7 nucleotides align to TRBD2. CDR3 length equals 18 residues. The V and J ends lost 5 bases and 6 bases, in that order; junction bases with no gene match: 18. CDR1 is SGHVS, CDR2 FQNEAQ, per germline. The CDR3 sequence: CASSLQRAPGGPAGELFF. CDR3 DNA: TGTGCCAGCAGCCTCCAGCGGGCGCCGGGAGGACCGGCCGGGGAGCTGTTTTTT.

The chain recombines TRBV6-1 with TRBJ1-4, with TRBD1 matching over 7 bases. The V gene's germline CDR1 is MNHNS and CDR2 SASEGT. The CDR3 length is 15 residues. V was pared by 4 bases and J by 8 bases, with 10 bases of the junction left unmatched. CDR3 DNA: TGTGCCAGCAGTGCCACCGACAGGGTGAGCGAAAAACTGTTTTTT. It translates to CASSATDRVSEKLFF.

V and J are TRBV18 and TRBJ2-7; 9 bases fit TRBD1. Germline CDR1 and CDR2: KGHSH and LQKENI. Losses at the gene ends were 3 bases for V and 7 bases for J; bases not matched to a gene: 7. The CDR3 contains 14 residues. CDR3 protein: CASSPGQGPWEQYF. CDR3 nucleotides: TGTGCCAGCTCACCCGGACAGGGGCCTTGGGAGCAGTACTTC.

The V and J genes are TRBV6-1 and TRBJ2-2, with D tentatively TRBD2 (5 bases). This CDR3 region has 12 residues. CDR1 and CDR2 from the germline V gene are MNHNS and SASEGT. The V end lost 8 bases, the J end lost 4 bases, and 8 bases lay between the germline ends. The CDR3, as DNA: TGTGCCAGCGGGAGAAGCACCGGGGAGCTGTTTTTT. Protein product: CASGRSTGELFF.

The chain carries TRBV14 and TRBJ2-1, with D perhaps TRBD1 (6 bases). The CDR3 totals 15 residues. V lost 1 base, J lost 2 bases, and 9 bases lay in between. The V gene's germline CDR1 is SGHDN and CDR2 FVKESK. In DNA, the CDR3 is TGTGCCAGCAGCCAAGCTGGGGACACCTACAATGAGCAGTTCTTC. Its protein product is CASSQAGDTYNEQFF.